The 13 T cell receptor beta chains below all came from one sample that was sequenced in a study of T cell changes during pregnancy in multiple sclerosis. Sequencing was performed with immunoSEQ multiplex PCR; in TCRdb, only in-frame clones are kept and a portion is missing. This table has over 55,000 clones, approximately 94% appearing once. The source material was CD8+ T cells from peripheral blood mononuclear cells, sampled in the third trimester of pregnancy. These receptors were collected from a female donor with multiple sclerosis, enrolled in a pregnancy study.

The V gene is TRBV28, the J gene TRBJ2-7; TRBD2 is a possible D gene (7 bases). Trimming removed 3 bases from V and 7 bases from J, with 16 bases in between. CDR3 length: 14 residues. The germline V gene has CDR1 MDHEN and CDR2 SYDVKM. The CDR3 sequence is CASSFPRGAGEQYF. For the CDR3, the DNA is TGTGCCAGCAGTTTCCCTCGGGGGGCGGGTGAGCAGTACTTC.

The chain combines TRBV19 with TRBJ2-5; D is unclear. Germline V CDR1 and CDR2: LNHDA, SQIVND (reference sequence). V lost 3 bases, J lost 4 bases, and 3 bases lay in between. This CDR3 is 11 amino acids long. The CDR3 sequence: CASSIRETQYF. The CDR3 DNA sequence: TGTGCCAGTAGTATTCGAGAGACCCAGTACTTC.

The CDR3 bases are TGTGCCAGCAGCTTGACAGGATACAATGAGCAGTTCTTC. Amino acid sequence: CASSLTGYNEQFF. The chain employs TRBV27 and TRBJ2-1; maybe TRBD1 (6 bases). V dropped 6 bases and J dropped 4 bases, with 10 bases sitting between them. The CDR3 runs 13 residues. The germline gives CDR1 MNHEY, CDR2 SMNVEV (reference sequence).

This chain links TRBV28 with TRBJ2-7, with 7 bases matching TRBD1. V lost 5 bases to trimming and J lost 6 bases; unmatched junction nucleotides: 10. The CDR3 is made up of 14 amino acids. The germline CDR1 and CDR2 sequences are MDHEN and SYDVKM. CDR3 in DNA: TGTGCCAGCAGTATTGCCGGGACAGTGCCCGAGCAGTACTTC. This encodes CASSIAGTVPEQYF. The complete variable domain, with remaining parts taken from reference TRBV28 and TRBJ2-7, reads DVKVTQSSRYLVKRTGEKVFLECVQDMDHENMFWYRQDPGLGLRLIYFSYDVKMKEKGDIPEGYSVSREKKERFSLILESASTNQTSMYLCASSIAGTVPEQYFGPGTRLTVT.

The V gene is TRBV30, the J gene TRBJ2-3; tentative D call: TRBD1 (5 bases). In germline, CDR1 is GTSNPN, CDR2 SVGIG (reference sequence). This CDR3 has 14 residues. V was clipped by 4 bases and J by 0 bases, with 11 bases between them. DNA for the CDR3: TGTGCCTGGAAGTCCAGGGTAAGCACAGATACGCAGTATTTT. Protein: CAWKSRVSTDTQYF. Complete variable domain (other parts from reference TRBV30 and TRBJ2-3): SQTIHQWPATLVQPVGSPLSLECTVEGTSNPNLYWYRQAAGRGLQLLFYSVGIGQISSEVPQNLSASRPQDRQFILSSKKLLLSDSGFYLCAWKSRVSTDTQYFGPGTRLTVL.

The chain uses TRBV7-9 and TRBJ1-2; 7 bases line up with TRBD1. The CDR3 spans 14 residues. Trimming removed 4 bases from V and 6 bases from J; junction bases left unmatched: 8. Looked up from germline, CDR1 is SEHNR and CDR2 is FQNEAQ (reference sequence). In DNA form, the CDR3 reads TGTGCCAGCAGCTCCACAGGGGCTACGGATGGCTACACCTTC. Translated, it gives CASSSTGATDGYTF.

This sequence joins TRBV13 and TRBJ1-2; unclear D gene. CDR3 size: 15 residues. V lost 2 bases to trimming and J lost 4 bases, with 14 bases between them. Germline V gene lookup returns CDR1 PRHDT and CDR2 FYEKMQ (reference sequence). DNA of the CDR3: TGTGCCAGCAGCTTATGGACTAATCCCGGCTATGGCTACACCTTC. This encodes CASSLWTNPGYGYTF.

The V and J genes are TRBV28 and TRBJ2-5, with TRBD2 matching over 9 bases. Trimming removed 8 bases from V and 4 bases from J; junction bases left unmatched: 8. Germline CDR1 is MDHEN and CDR2 is SYDVKM. CDR3 size: 14 residues. The DNA for the CDR3 is TGTGCCAGCTGGGGCGGGAGGGCCCGAGAGACCCAGTACTTC. This translates into CASWGGRARETQYF.

The chain links TRBV28 to TRBJ2-7, with 11 bases lining up with TRBD2. Trimming cost V 2 bases and J 0 bases; bases outside gene matches: 0. This CDR3 is built from 15 residues. CDR1 and CDR2 from the germline V gene are MDHEN and SYDVKM. The CDR3 here is CASSLTSGSSYEQYF. The CDR3 coding sequence is TGTGCCAGCAGTTTAACTAGCGGGAGCTCCTACGAGCAGTACTTC.

This clone showed up just once. The chain is built from TRBV5-5 and TRBJ1-2; D is perhaps TRBD1 (5 bases). Germline V gene lookup returns CDR1 SGHKS and CDR2 YYEKEE (reference sequence). CDR3 size: 14 residues. V was pared by 0 bases and J by 8 bases, with 14 bases between. The CDR3 nucleotides read TGTGCCAGCAGCTTGGTTGGGGGGAGGGGAGGCTACACCTTC. It encodes CASSLVGGRGGYTF.

V usage is TRBV30 and J usage is TRBJ1-6; the D gene is possibly TRBD1 (6 bases). The ends were cut back, 3 bases at V and 5 bases at J, with 8 bases in the middle. CDR3 length: 13 amino acids. Germline V gene lookup returns CDR1 GTSNPN and CDR2 SVGIG (reference sequence). CDR3 sequence: CAWRDSDNSPLHF. CDR3 DNA: TGTGCCTGGAGGGACAGCGATAATTCACCCCTCCACTTT. Full variable domain (remainder filled in from reference TRBV30 and TRBJ1-6): SQTIHQWPATLVQPVGSPLSLECTVEGTSNPNLYWYRQAAGRGLQLLFYSVGIGQISSEVPQNLSASRPQDRQFILSSKKLLLSDSGFYLCAWRDSDNSPLHFGNGTRLTVT.

V is TRBV14 and J is TRBJ2-1, with TRBD2 identical over 15 bases. This CDR3 spans 15 amino acids. Germline CDR1 reads SGHDN; CDR2 reads FVKESK. Germline trimming cut 4 bases from V and 6 bases from J; bases unmatched to any gene: 1. The CDR3 coding sequence is TGTGCCAGCAGCCTGGGACTAGCGGGGGGCAATGAGCAGTTCTTC. Its translation: CASSLGLAGGNEQFF.

V is TRBV7-9 and J is TRBJ2-7; D perhaps matches TRBD1 (5 bases). The CDR3 is made up of 16 amino acids. Trimming pared 2 bases from V and 2 bases from J, leaving 16 bases between. Germline V gene sequence: CDR1 SEHNR, CDR2 FQNEAQ (reference sequence). CDR3 in amino acids: CASSLWRWTPTYEQYF. The CDR3 bases are TGTGCCAGCAGCTTATGGCGCTGGACACCAACCTACGAGCAGTACTTC.